This T cell receptor beta chain was documented in a study of T cell changes during pregnancy in multiple sclerosis. The V gene end was trimmed by 8 bases and the J gene end by 6 bases; junction bases not matched to a gene: 16. The germline gives CDR1 MDHEN, CDR2 SYDVKM. The CDR3 totals 18 residues. Some clones are missing from TCRdb's copy, which holds only in-frame ones; the method was immunoSEQ multiplex PCR. The sample lists almost 35,000 clones; 90% were seen once. The specimen was CD8+ T cells from peripheral blood mononuclear cells, collected in the first trimester of pregnancy. V and J are TRBV28 and TRBJ2-2; 12 positions match TRBD1. The sequence came from a female donor with multiple sclerosis, enrolled in a pregnancy study. CDR3 DNA sequence: TGTGCCAGCGGCCTCCGGGACAGGGGGCTCTCGAGTTCCGGGGAGCTGTTTTTT. This encodes CASGLRDRGLSSSGELFF.